This entry describes one T cell receptor beta chain. This sample was included in a study of T cell responses to AZD1222 COVID-19 vaccine. Assay used: immunoSEQ multiplex PCR; TCRdb lists only in-frame clones, some missing. The sample comprises about 77,000 clones, approximately 92% of which are singletons, and under 5% rests with the top ten. Germline loops: CDR1 MNHEY, CDR2 SVGAGI. The J segment lost 5 bases and the V segment lost 10 bases, leaving 10 bases of the junction unmatched. This CDR3 comprises 14 residues. The material sequenced was peripheral blood, taken 28 days after the second AZD1222 dose. The TCR originated in an adult who received the AZD1222 COVID-19 vaccine. The chain employs TRBV6-5 and TRBJ2-5; 10 bases line up with TRBD2. The CDR3 protein is CATRSLAGVETQYF. The CDR3 DNA reads TGTGCCACCCGAAGTCTAGCGGGAGTTGAGACCCAGTACTTC.